Below are 14 T cell receptor beta chains sequenced from a single sample in a study of T-cell memory formation after mild COVID-19. Via MiXCR, TCRdb re-called the 5' RACE reads, giving one row per CDR3 protein. This sample has over 45,000 distinct CDR3 sequences, with roughly a quarter found just once. The sequenced sample consisted of PBMCs or a T cell subset sorted from them (not recorded which). All receptors come from a man between 18 and 35 years old who had mild COVID-19 (a few samples of this study predate the infection). Cell type and time point are not known.

There are a few counts of this clonotype. This chain connects TRBV7-3 to TRBJ2-2; D uncertain. CDR3 length: 12 amino acids. From germline, CDR1 is SGHTA and CDR2 FQGTGA. V was cut by 8 bases and J by 1 base, with 5 bases left in between. CDR3 protein: CASARNTGELFF. CDR3 coding DNA: TGTGCCAGCGCCAGGAACACCGGGGAGCTGTTTTTT.

This chain joins TRBV7-2 and TRBJ1-4; D is ambiguous. V lost 1 base and J lost 4, with 4 bases in between. The V gene's germline CDR1 is SGHTA and CDR2 FQGNSA. This CDR3 spans 13 amino acids. The CDR3 is CASSLVNNEKLFF. For the CDR3, the DNA is TGTGCCAGCAGCTTAGTCAATAATGAAAAACTGTTTTTT.

This clonotype has only a few counts. The CDR3 protein is CASSFIATGTLLNTEAFF. DNA for the CDR3: TGTGCCAGCAGCTTTATAGCCACCGGGACGCTCTTGAACACTGAAGCTTTCTTT. V usage is TRBV11-1 and J usage is TRBJ1-1, with D perhaps matching TRBD1 (5 bases). The CDR3 has 18 amino acids. The V gene lost 3 bases and the J gene lost 0 bases, with 20 bases spanning the gap. Germline V gene data show CDR1 as SGHAT and CDR2 as FQDESV (reference sequence).

This chain uses TRBV4-1 with TRBJ1-2, with 10 bases matching TRBD1. The V and J ends lost 0 bases and 7 bases, in that order; junction bases with no gene match: 14. The V gene's germline CDR1 is MGHRA and CDR2 YSYEKL. The CDR3 is 18 residues long. CDR3 coding DNA: TGCGCCAGCAGCCAAGAGAGCGCAGTGACAGGGGGCGGTGGTGGCTACACCTTC. Protein: CASSQESAVTGGGGGYTF.

This clonotype was seen only a few times. The chain carries TRBV5-4 and TRBJ2-1, with TRBD2 identical over 8 bases. V was clipped by 4 bases and J by 1 base; unmatched bases: 1. The germline V gene encodes CDR1 SGHNT and CDR2 YYREEE (reference sequence). The CDR3 has 14 residues. CDR3 bases: TGTGCCAGCAGCCAGCGGGGGTCCTACAATGAGCAGTTCTTC. It is translated as CASSQRGSYNEQFF.

This rearrangement joins TRBV20-1 to TRBJ2-3; D could derive from TRBD1 or TRBD2 (5 bases each). The CDR3 covers 17 residues. V was pared by 0 bases and J by 0 bases, with 16 bases between. Germline V gene lookup returns CDR1 DFQATT and CDR2 SNEGSKA (reference sequence). In nucleotides, the CDR3 is TGCAGTGCTAGAGACCCGAGAGGGGCACAAAGCACAGATACGCAGTATTTT. This encodes CSARDPRGAQSTDTQYF.

This clonotype was counted between two and nine times. The chain joins TRBV14 to TRBJ2-5, with D perhaps TRBD2 (5 bases). This CDR3 spans 15 amino acids. Trimming took off 1 base at V and 0 bases at J, with 9 bases between the two ends. CDR1 is SGHDN and CDR2 is FVKESK in the germline V gene. The CDR3 nucleotides are TGTGCCAGCAGCCAAGGAACGGGGTACCAAGAGACCCAGTACTTC. Its protein is CASSQGTGYQETQYF.

V is TRBV12-3 or TRBV12-4 and J is TRBJ2-5, with D unclear. V lost 3 bases and J 4 bases, leaving 9 bases between the germline ends. The CDR3 is 13 amino acids. DNA for the CDR3: TGTGCCAGCAGTTTCCGGTCGGGAGAGACCCAGTACTTC. Translation: CASSFRSGETQYF.

The chain carries TRBV7-8 and TRBJ2-1; 9 positions agree with TRBD2. The germline V gene encodes CDR1 SGHVS and CDR2 FQNEAQ. The CDR3 is 15 residues long. Trimming cost V 2 bases and J 3 bases; bases outside gene matches: 2. CDR3 in amino acids: CASSLSGGIYNEQFF. The CDR3 DNA follows: TGTGCCAGCAGCTTAAGCGGGGGGATCTACAATGAGCAGTTCTTC. The full variable domain, rest sourced from reference TRBV7-8 and TRBJ2-1, is GAGVSQSPRYKVAKRGQDVALRCDPISGHVSLFWYQQALGQGPEFLTYFQNEAQLDKSGLPSDRFFAERPEGSVSTLKIQRTQQEDSAVYLCASSLSGGIYNEQFFGPGTRLTVL.

This clonotype was counted ten times or more. The chain recombines TRBV6-2 or TRBV6-3 with TRBJ2-5; D might be TRBD2 (5 bases). In germline, CDR1 is MNHEY, CDR2 SVGEGT. Trimming left V 2 bases short and J 3 bases short, with 7 bases between. The CDR3 covers 13 residues. The CDR3 bases are TGTGCCAGCAGTTACAGGACTGAAGAGACCCAGTACTTC. The encoded protein is CASSYRTEETQYF.

This clonotype was counted only a few times. This chain links TRBV29-1 with TRBJ1-2; D not certain. With 0 bases removed from V and 4 bases from J, the gap between germline ends came to 12 bases. The V gene's germline CDR1 is SQVTM and CDR2 ANQGSEA. CDR3 size: 14 residues. The CDR3 protein is CSVEDREGLYGYTF. CDR3 bases: TGCAGCGTTGAAGATAGGGAAGGGCTCTATGGCTACACCTTC.

The rearrangement uses TRBV7-2 and TRBJ2-5, with D possibly TRBD2 on 7 matching bases. This CDR3 comprises 13 residues. Trimming pared 11 bases from V and 9 bases from J, leaving 22 bases between. CDR1 and CDR2 from the germline V gene are SGHTA and FQGNSA. This CDR3 is CAGGDAPGEAQYF. CDR3 coding DNA: TGTGCCGGGGGGGACGCACCAGGGGAGGCCCAGTACTTC. Complete variable domain (other parts from reference TRBV7-2 and TRBJ2-5): GAGVSQSPSNKVTEKGKDVELRCDPISGHTALYWYRQSLGQGLEFLIYFQGNSAPDKSGLPSDRFSAERTGGSVSTLTIQRTQQEDSAVYLCAGGDAPGEAQYFGPGTRLLVL.

This clonotype was counted a few times. The chain has TRBV7-3 and TRBJ2-5; 7 bases map to TRBD2. The V and J ends lost 5 bases and 2 bases, in that order; junction bases with no gene match: 8. CDR1 and CDR2 (germline): SGHTA, FQGTGA. The CDR3 totals 15 residues. In nucleotides, the CDR3 is TGTGCCAGCAGCCCTGGGACTACGATACAAGAGACCCAGTACTTC. Protein: CASSPGTTIQETQYF. The full variable domain, rest sourced from reference TRBV7-3 and TRBJ2-5, is GAGVSQTPSNKVTEKGKYVELRCDPISGHTALYWYRQSLGQGPEFLIYFQGTGAADDSGLPNDRFFAVRPEGSVSTLKIQRTERGDSAVYLCASSPGTTIQETQYFGPGTRLLVL.

V gene TRBV7-9 combines with J gene TRBJ2-5, with D possibly being TRBD2 (7 bases). CDR1 is SEHNR and CDR2 is FQNEAQ in the germline V gene (reference sequence). The V end lost 5 bases, the J end lost 5 bases, and 24 bases lay between the germline ends. This CDR3 has 17 residues. For the CDR3, the DNA is TGTGCCAGCAGCCCCCCGTACGGGGGGCTTCGAGGTGAGACCCAGTACTTC. Translating it yields CASSPPYGGLRGETQYF.